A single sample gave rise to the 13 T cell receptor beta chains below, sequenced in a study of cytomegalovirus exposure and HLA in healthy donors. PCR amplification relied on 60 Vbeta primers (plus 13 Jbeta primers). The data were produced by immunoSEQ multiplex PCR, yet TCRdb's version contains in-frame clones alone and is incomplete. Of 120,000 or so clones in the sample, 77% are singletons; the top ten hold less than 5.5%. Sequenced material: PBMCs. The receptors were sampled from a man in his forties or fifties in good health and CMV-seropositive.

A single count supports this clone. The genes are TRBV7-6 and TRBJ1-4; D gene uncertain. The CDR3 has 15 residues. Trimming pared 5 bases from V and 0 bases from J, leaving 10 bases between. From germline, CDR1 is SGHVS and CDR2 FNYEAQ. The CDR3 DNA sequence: TGTGCCAGCAGCCCCGGCGGGACAACTAATGAAAAACTGTTTTTT. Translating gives CASSPGGTTNEKLFF.

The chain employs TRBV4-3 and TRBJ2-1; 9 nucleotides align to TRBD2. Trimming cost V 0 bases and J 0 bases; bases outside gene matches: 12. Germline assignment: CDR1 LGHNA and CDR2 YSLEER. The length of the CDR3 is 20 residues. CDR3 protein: CASSQDLPSGVLSSYNEQFF. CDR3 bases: TGCGCCAGCAGCCAAGATCTACCTAGCGGGGTACTGAGCTCCTACAATGAGCAGTTCTTC.

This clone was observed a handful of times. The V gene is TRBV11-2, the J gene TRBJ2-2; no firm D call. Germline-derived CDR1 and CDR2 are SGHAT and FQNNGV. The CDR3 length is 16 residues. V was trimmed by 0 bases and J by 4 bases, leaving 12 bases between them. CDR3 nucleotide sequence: TGTGCCAGCAGCTTAGATGCTCCTCTGAGCACCGGGGAGCTGTTTTTT. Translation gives CASSLDAPLSTGELFF.

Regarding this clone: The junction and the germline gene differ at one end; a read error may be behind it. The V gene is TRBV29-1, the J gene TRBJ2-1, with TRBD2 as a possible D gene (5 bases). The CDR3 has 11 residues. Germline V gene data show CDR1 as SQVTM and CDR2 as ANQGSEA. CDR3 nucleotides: TGCAGCGTTGACGAGGCGGCTAGCTGGGTCTTC. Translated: CSVDEAASWVF.

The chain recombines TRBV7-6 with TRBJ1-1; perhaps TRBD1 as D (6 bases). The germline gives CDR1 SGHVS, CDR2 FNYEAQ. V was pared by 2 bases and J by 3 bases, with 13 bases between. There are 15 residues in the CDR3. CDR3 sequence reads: CASSLTTGLHTEAFF. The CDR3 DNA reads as TGTGCCAGCAGCTTAACGACAGGCCTACACACTGAAGCTTTCTTT.

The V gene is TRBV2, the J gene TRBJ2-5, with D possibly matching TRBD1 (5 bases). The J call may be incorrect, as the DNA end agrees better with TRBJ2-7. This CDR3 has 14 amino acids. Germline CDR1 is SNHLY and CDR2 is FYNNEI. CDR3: CASSEDRSSYEQYF. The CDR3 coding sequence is TGTGCCAGCAGTGAAGACAGGAGCTCCTACGAGCAGTACTTC.

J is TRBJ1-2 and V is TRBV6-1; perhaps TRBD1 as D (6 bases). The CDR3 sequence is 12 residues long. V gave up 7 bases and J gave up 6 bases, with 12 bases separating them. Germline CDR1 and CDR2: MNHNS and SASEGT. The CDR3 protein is CASKEGENGYTF. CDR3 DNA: TGTGCCAGCAAAGAGGGGGAGAATGGCTACACCTTC.

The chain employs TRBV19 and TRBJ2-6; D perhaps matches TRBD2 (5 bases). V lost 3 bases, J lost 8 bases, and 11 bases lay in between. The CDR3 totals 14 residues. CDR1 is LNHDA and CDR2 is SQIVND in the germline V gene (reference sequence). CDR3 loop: CASSMSRGTNVLTF. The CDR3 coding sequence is TGTGCCAGTAGTATGTCTCGGGGTACCAACGTCCTGACTTTC.

In DNA, the CDR3 is TGTGCCAGCAGCAAATACGAGCAGTACTTC. It translates to CASSKYEQYF. The chain has TRBV25-1 and TRBJ2-5; no clear D gene. The J call is uncertain, as TRBJ2-7 better fits the DNA end. Germline V gives CDR1 MGHDK, CDR2 SYGVNS. The CDR3 is 10 amino acids.

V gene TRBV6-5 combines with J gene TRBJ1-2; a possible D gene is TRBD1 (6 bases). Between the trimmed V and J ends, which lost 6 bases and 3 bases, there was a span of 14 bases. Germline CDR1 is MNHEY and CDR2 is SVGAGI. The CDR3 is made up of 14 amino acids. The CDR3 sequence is CASRDGDRYYGYTF. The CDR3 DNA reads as TGTGCCAGCAGGGACGGAGACAGGTACTATGGCTACACCTTC.

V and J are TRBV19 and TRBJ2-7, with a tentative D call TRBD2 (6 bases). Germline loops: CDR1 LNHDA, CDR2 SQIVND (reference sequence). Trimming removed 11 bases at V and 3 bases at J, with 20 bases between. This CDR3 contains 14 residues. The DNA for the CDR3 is TGTGCCCAGAGACTGGGGGGTAAGGGCTACGAGCAGTACTTC. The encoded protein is CAQRLGGKGYEQYF.

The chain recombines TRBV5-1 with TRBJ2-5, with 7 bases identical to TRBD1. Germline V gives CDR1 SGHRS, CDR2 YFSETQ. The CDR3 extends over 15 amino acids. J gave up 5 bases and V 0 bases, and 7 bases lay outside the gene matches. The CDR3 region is CASSLGDRVAETQYF. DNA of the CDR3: TGCGCCAGCAGCTTGGGTGACAGGGTGGCCGAGACCCAGTACTTC.

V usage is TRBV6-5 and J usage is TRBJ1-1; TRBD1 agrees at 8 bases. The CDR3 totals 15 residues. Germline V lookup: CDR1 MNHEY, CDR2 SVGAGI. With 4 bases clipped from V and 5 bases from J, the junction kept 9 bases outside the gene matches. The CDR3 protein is CASSLTWTGQTEAFF. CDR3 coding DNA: TGTGCCAGCAGTTTAACCTGGACAGGGCAAACTGAAGCTTTCTTT.